The 32 T cell receptor beta chains below come from one sample, sequenced in a study of T cell repertoires in cytomegalovirus infection. One entry per CDR3 protein results from TCRdb running MiXCR on the reads. The table records about 270,000 distinct CDR3 sequences, around 20% of them present only once. No antigen is known for these receptors. The sequenced sample was cultured PBMCs, obtained from culture after CMV antigen stimulation. All receptors derive from a human donor in good health (CMV status not recorded). Some clones in this sample may be carry-over from other donors' samples.

The genes are TRBV6-2 or TRBV6-3 and TRBJ1-1, with D unclear. Trimming shortened V by 3 bases and J by 4 bases, and 9 bases separated the two germline ends. Germline loops: CDR1 MNHEY, CDR2 SVGEGT. This CDR3 contains 13 residues. The CDR3: CASSYAVRTEAFF. DNA for the CDR3: TGTGCCAGCAGTTATGCCGTTCGCACTGAAGCTTTCTTT.

The sample holds many counts of this clonotype. V usage is TRBV11-3 and J usage is TRBJ2-6; 9 bases agree with TRBD2. V shed 4 bases, J shed 0 bases, and the junction held 7 bases outside the gene matches. There are 18 residues in the CDR3. From germline, CDR1 is SGHNT and CDR2 YENEEA. The CDR3 reads CASSSSGTSSSGANVLTF. The CDR3 nucleotides are TGTGCCAGCAGCTCCTCCGGGACTAGCTCCTCTGGGGCCAACGTCCTGACTTTC.

The sample holds a few counts of this clonotype. The rearrangement uses TRBV7-9 and TRBJ2-7; TRBD1 agrees at 8 bases. Looked up from germline, CDR1 is SEHNR and CDR2 is FQNEAQ (reference sequence). V lost 5 bases to trimming and J lost 5 bases; unmatched junction nucleotides: 5. There are 13 residues in the CDR3. The CDR3 nucleotides are TGTGCCAGCAGCCCACCGACAGGGGACGAGCAGTACTTC. Its translation: CASSPPTGDEQYF.

This clonotype was observed a single time. A read error may explain this, as a much larger clone is one base away. This chain joins TRBV7-2 and TRBJ2-2, with D possibly TRBD2 on 6 matching bases. There are 12 residues in the CDR3. Germline CDR1 reads SGHTA; CDR2 reads FQGNSA. The CDR3 coding sequence is TGTGCCAGCAGAGGGTTCCTGGGGGGGCTGTTTTTT. Translation: CASRGFLGGLFF.

This clonotype was counted a few times. V is TRBV7-8 and J is TRBJ2-7, with TRBD1 matching 7 bases. The length of the CDR3 is 15 residues. The germline V gene has CDR1 SGHVS and CDR2 FQNEAQ. V was pared by 4 bases and J by 1 base, with 7 bases of the junction left unmatched. The CDR3 loop is CASSSTGAFSYEQYF. The CDR3 nucleotides read TGTGCCAGCAGCTCCACAGGGGCCTTTTCCTACGAGCAGTACTTC.

Ten or more counts support this clonotype. This chain links TRBV7-2 with TRBJ2-7, with D tentatively TRBD2 (5 bases). CDR3 length equals 14 residues. Germline CDR1 and CDR2: SGHTA and FQGNSA. Trimming took 5 bases from V and 3 from J, leaving 14 bases between them. CDR3 DNA sequence: TGTGCCAGCAGCCCCCTCCCTGAGGGCTACGAGCAGTACGTC. It yields the protein CASSPLPEGYEQYV.

The CDR3 is CASTTTYSYEQYV. The CDR3 coding sequence is TGTGCTAGCACAACGACATACTCCTACGAGCAGTACGTC. The V call is TRBV7-7, the J call TRBJ2-7; D gene uncertain. Germline-derived CDR1 and CDR2 are SSHAT and FNYEAQ (reference sequence). The CDR3 is made up of 13 amino acids.

The rearrangement links TRBV20-1 to TRBJ2-3; 15 nucleotides agree with TRBD2. The junction had 7 bases not matched to a gene; V was cut back by 5 bases and J by 4 bases. The germline V gene encodes CDR1 DFQATT and CDR2 SNEGSKA (reference sequence). This CDR3 spans 16 amino acids. The CDR3 reads CSASGTSGRSADTQYF. CDR3 sequence (DNA): TGCAGTGCTTCCGGGACTAGCGGGAGGTCCGCAGATACGCAGTATTTT.

The V gene is TRBV28, the J gene TRBJ2-7; a possible D gene is TRBD1 (6 bases). This CDR3 has 14 residues. CDR1 MDHEN and CDR2 SYDVKM come from the germline V gene. Trimming removed 3 bases at V and 2 bases at J, with 11 bases between. The CDR3 is CASSLHRATYEQYF. CDR3 coding DNA: TGTGCCAGCAGTTTGCACAGGGCAACCTACGAGCAGTACTTC.

Note on this clonotype: One base away lies a much larger clone, so this may be a sequencing read error. The chain uses TRBV12-3 or TRBV12-4 and TRBJ1-1, with D uncertain. The CDR3 is 14 amino acids. The CDR3 here is CAGSLDLLNTEAFF. CDR3 nucleotides: TGTGCCGGCAGTTTGGATTTATTGAACACTGAAGCTTTCTTT.

This chain joins TRBV7-9 and TRBJ2-7; a possible D gene is TRBD1 (5 bases). The CDR3 is 16 amino acids. V was clipped by 1 base and J by 1 base, with 14 bases between them. Germline V gene lookup returns CDR1 SEHNR and CDR2 FQNEAQ (reference sequence). The CDR3 bases are TGTGCCAGCAGCTTAGTTCAGGGCCCAGCGTCCTACGAGCAGTACTTC. Translated, it gives CASSLVQGPASYEQYF.

The table lists this clonotype with many counts. This chain connects TRBV12-3 or TRBV12-4 to TRBJ1-6; 9 positions match TRBD1. Trimming removed 6 bases from V and 10 bases from J; junction bases left unmatched: 10. This CDR3 spans 15 amino acids. CDR3 DNA sequence: TGTGCCAGCAGCTCCCCGGGACAGGGAAGCTCACCCCTCCACTTT. It is translated as CASSSPGQGSSPLHF.

This clonotype has more than one count but fewer than ten. A read error may produce the germline difference seen at one junction end. The genes are TRBV5-1 and TRBJ2-1; D might be TRBD2 (6 bases). The CDR3 extends over 17 amino acids. Per the germline V gene, CDR1 is SGHRS and CDR2 is YFSETQ. The CDR3 DNA reads as TGCGCCAGCACCTTGAGGATTGGGGACTTCTCCTACAATGAGCAGTTCTTC. Its protein is CASTLRIGDFSYNEQFF.

This clonotype occurred many times. CDR3: CASSGRGTGPYNEQFF. The CDR3 nucleotides are TGTGCCAGCAGCGGACGTGGGACAGGACCCTACAATGAGCAGTTCTTC. The J gene is TRBJ2-1, the V gene TRBV7-2, with TRBD1 identical over 8 bases. The V segment lost 5 bases and the J segment 2 bases; nucleotides outside the gene matches: 8. Germline-derived CDR1 and CDR2 are SGHTA and FQGNSA. The CDR3 length is 16 residues.

There are a few counts of this clonotype. The CDR3 sequence: CASSDRGEKLFF. DNA for the CDR3: TGTGCCAGCAGTGACCGGGGTGAAAAACTGTTTTTT. The gene calls are TRBV12-3 or TRBV12-4 and TRBJ1-4; D unclear. This CDR3 has 12 residues. Trimming shortened V by 5 bases and J by 7 bases, and 8 bases separated the two germline ends.

This clonotype was seen only a few times. An end of the junction does not agree with germline; a read error may underlie this. V usage is TRBV5-6 and J usage is TRBJ1-4, with a tentative D call TRBD1 (6 bases). The CDR3 totals 15 residues. Germline CDR1 is SGHDT and CDR2 is YYEEEE. This CDR3 is CASSFGTGPKEKLFF. The CDR3 DNA sequence: TGTGCCAGCAGCTTTGGTACAGGGCCTAAGGAAAAACTGTTTTTT.

This clonotype was found a few times. V is TRBV6-1 and J is TRBJ2-1, with D perhaps being TRBD1 or TRBD2 (5 bases each). The CDR3 runs to 15 residues. Trimming shortened V by 5 bases and J by 4 bases, and 15 bases separated the two germline ends. Germline CDR1 reads MNHNS; CDR2 reads SASEGT. This CDR3 reads CASSPGWRPYNEQFF. DNA for the CDR3: TGTGCCAGCAGTCCAGGGTGGAGGCCTTACAATGAGCAGTTCTTC.

This clonotype was observed at least ten times. This chain joins TRBV7-2 and TRBJ2-3, with 11 bases lining up with TRBD2. Trimming took 4 bases from V and 5 from J; bases not matched to a gene: 2. The CDR3 loop spans 14 amino acids. The germline V gene has CDR1 SGHTA and CDR2 FQGNSA. CDR3 loop: CASSSGTSGDTQYF. CDR3 sequence (DNA): TGTGCCAGCAGCTCGGGGACTAGCGGAGATACGCAGTATTTT.

The chain combines TRBV4-3 with TRBJ2-2, with D possibly TRBD2 on 5 matching bases. The CDR3 totals 17 residues. The germline V gene has CDR1 LGHNA and CDR2 YSLEER. Trimming cost V 0 bases and J 8 bases, with 19 bases left between them. The DNA of the CDR3 is TGCGCCAGCAGCCAAGATGTTTCGGCTCCTAGCAGAGGGGAGCTGTTTTTT. This codes for CASSQDVSAPSRGELFF.

In its sample, this clonotype was seen many times. V is TRBV11-3 and J is TRBJ1-1, with 10 bases that match TRBD1. V trimming: 5 bases; J trimming: 2 bases; junction bases outside the gene matches: 2. The germline CDR1 and CDR2 sequences are SGHNT and YENEEA. The CDR3 spans 14 residues. The CDR3 here is CASSRDRGNTEAFF. CDR3 DNA: TGTGCCAGCAGCCGGGACAGGGGAAACACTGAAGCTTTCTTT.

The chain employs TRBV7-2 and TRBJ2-3; no reliable D call. This CDR3 is built from 17 residues. The germline gives CDR1 SGHTA, CDR2 FQGNSA. V lost 1 base, J lost 4 bases, and 18 bases lay in between. The CDR3 bases are TGTGCCAGCAGCTTAGAGACCGGGCCCAGATCGGCAGATACGCAGTATTTT. Residues: CASSLETGPRSADTQYF.

This clonotype was seen a handful of times. The gene calls are TRBV7-8 and TRBJ2-2; perhaps TRBD1 as D (6 bases). Trimming cost V 2 bases and J 3 bases, with 7 bases left between them. Germline assignment: CDR1 SGHVS and CDR2 FQNEAQ. This CDR3 contains 14 residues. As DNA, the CDR3 is TGTGCCAGCAGCTTAAACAGGGACACCGGGGAGCTGTTTTTT. It yields the protein CASSLNRDTGELFF.

Comment on this clonotype: This may come from a read error, since a much larger clone is one base off. The chain combines TRBV7-3 with TRBJ1-5; TRBD1 aligns across 8 bases. The J call may be incorrect, as the DNA end agrees better with TRBJ2-3. Per the germline V gene, CDR1 is SGHTA and CDR2 is FQGTGA. CDR3 size: 13 residues. The chain's CDR3 is CASRSQGDQPQYF. The DNA for the CDR3 is TGTGCCAGCAGGTCACAGGGGGATCAGCCCCAGTATTTT.

This clonotype was counted between two and nine times. The chain recombines TRBV6-5 with TRBJ2-5, with 12 bases fitting TRBD1. Trimming took 4 bases from V and 3 from J; bases not matched to a gene: 6. The CDR3 extends over 16 amino acids. CDR1 and CDR2 from the germline V gene are MNHEY and SVGAGI. The CDR3 region has the DNA TGTGCCAGCAGTTGGGGGACAGGGGGCGGAGAAGAGACCCAGTACTTC. Protein product: CASSWGTGGGEETQYF.

The chain combines TRBV6-2 or TRBV6-3 with TRBJ2-1; 8 nucleotides match TRBD2. After removal of 6 bases from V and 3 bases from J, the junction contained 10 bases not matched to a gene. CDR3 length equals 16 residues. CDR1 is MNHEY, CDR2 SVGEGT, per germline. CDR3 bases: TGTGCCAGCAGCCTTGAGGGACTAGTGCTCTACAATGAGCAGTTCTTC. The encoded protein is CASSLEGLVLYNEQFF.

This clonotype was observed a few times. The V call is TRBV12-3 or TRBV12-4, the J call TRBJ1-5, with a tentative D call TRBD1 (5 bases). The V gene lost 2 bases and the J gene lost 7 bases, with 15 bases spanning the gap. The CDR3 extends over 15 amino acids. The CDR3 DNA follows: TGTGCCAGCAGTTTAAGTGTGTCGGGGGACCAGCCCCAGCATTTT. It encodes CASSLSVSGDQPQHF.

The chain has TRBV24-1 and TRBJ2-3; D uncertain. CDR1 and CDR2 from the germline V gene are KGHDR and SFDVKD. This CDR3 region has 19 residues. Trimming stripped 0 bases from V and 3 bases from J, with 21 bases between. Written as DNA, the CDR3 is TGTGCCACCAGTGATTTGAAGGATGGCGGCCGACCTTTAACAGATACGCAGTATTTT. This gives the protein CATSDLKDGGRPLTDTQYF.

This clonotype was seen only a few times. The J gene is TRBJ2-1, the V gene TRBV20-1; D might be TRBD2 (5 bases). The CDR3 sequence is 12 residues long. V was shortened by 5 bases and J by 4 bases, with 9 bases between the two germline ends. Germline V gene lookup returns CDR1 DFQATT and CDR2 SNEGSKA (reference sequence). CDR3 amino acids: CSAGERYNEQFF. The CDR3 nucleotides are TGCAGTGCTGGGGAGCGGTACAATGAGCAGTTCTTC.

This clonotype was observed at least ten times. V is TRBV11-3 and J is TRBJ2-1, with TRBD2 identical over 9 bases. V lost 5 bases to trimming and J lost 6 bases; unmatched junction nucleotides: 8. The CDR3 has 15 amino acids. Germline CDR1 is SGHNT and CDR2 is YENEEA. This CDR3 is CASSPLAGGFNEQFF. CDR3 nucleotides: TGTGCCAGCAGCCCCTTGGCGGGAGGGTTCAATGAGCAGTTCTTC.

This clonotype was seen ten or more times. V is TRBV7-8 and J is TRBJ1-2, with D tentatively TRBD1 (5 bases). Germline CDR1 is SGHVS and CDR2 is FQNEAQ. Trimming left V 3 bases short and J 6 bases short, with 26 bases between. This CDR3 has 18 amino acids. Here the CDR3 reads CASSLGPPMVGRKDGYTF. The CDR3 nucleotides are TGTGCCAGCAGCTTGGGGCCCCCGATGGTGGGACGTAAGGATGGCTACACCTTC. The whole variable domain, remainder taken from reference TRBV7-8 and TRBJ1-2, is GAGVSQSPRYKVAKRGQDVALRCDPISGHVSLFWYQQALGQGPEFLTYFQNEAQLDKSGLPSDRFFAERPEGSVSTLKIQRTQQEDSAVYLCASSLGPPMVGRKDGYTFGSGTRLTVV.

This clonotype was counted ten times or more. The chain recombines TRBV7-2 with TRBJ1-2; maybe TRBD1 (5 bases). Germline CDR1 SGHTA, CDR2 FQGNSA. V gave up 5 bases and J gave up 7 bases, with 20 bases separating them. CDR3 length equals 15 residues. Written as DNA, the CDR3 is TGTGCCAGCAGCCCCCAAGCAGTCGTCGGGGCTGGCTACACCTTC. It yields the protein CASSPQAVVGAGYTF. The full variable domain, completed using reference TRBV7-2 and TRBJ1-2, is GAGVSQSPSNKVTEKGKDVELRCDPISGHTALYWYRQSLGQGLEFLIYFQGNSAPDKSGLPSDRFSAERTGGSVSTLTIQRTQQEDSAVYLCASSPQAVVGAGYTFGSGTRLTVV.

The chain recombines TRBV6-6 with TRBJ1-1; TRBD1 matches 10 bases. Germline V gene lookup returns CDR1 MNHNY and CDR2 SVGAGI (reference sequence). CDR3 length: 14 amino acids. The junction had 2 bases not matched to a gene; V was cut back by 2 bases and J by 5 bases. The CDR3 DNA reads TGTGCCAGCAGTTACAGGACAGGGGGAACTGAAGCTTTCTTT. Translating it yields CASSYRTGGTEAFF.